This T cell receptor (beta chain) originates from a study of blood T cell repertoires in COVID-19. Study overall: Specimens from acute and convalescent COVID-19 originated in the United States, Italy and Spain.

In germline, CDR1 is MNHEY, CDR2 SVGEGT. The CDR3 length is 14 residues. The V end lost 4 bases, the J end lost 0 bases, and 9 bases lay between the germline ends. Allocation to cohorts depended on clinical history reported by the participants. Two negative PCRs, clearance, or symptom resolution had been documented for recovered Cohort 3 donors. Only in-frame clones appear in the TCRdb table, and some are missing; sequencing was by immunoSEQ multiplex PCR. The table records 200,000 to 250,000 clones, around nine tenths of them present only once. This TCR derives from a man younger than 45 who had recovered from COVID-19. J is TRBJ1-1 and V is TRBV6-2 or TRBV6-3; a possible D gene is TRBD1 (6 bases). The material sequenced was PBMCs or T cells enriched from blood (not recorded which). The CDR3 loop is CASSSGHMNTEAFF. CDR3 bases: TGTGCCAGCAGTTCGGGACATATGAACACTGAAGCTTTCTTT.